This T cell receptor beta chain appears in the sequencing data of a study of cytomegalovirus exposure and HLA in healthy donors. Looking at the study overall: Both the 100 to 150 validation repertoires and the 600 to 700 first-cohort repertoires used the same platform, as reported by a later analysis. The study, taken as a whole, reports: According to a later analysis, TCR clusters from the first cohort tended to co-occur in the 100 to 150 validation repertoires. The study recorded 150 to 200 TCR beta chains that were cytomegalovirus-associated.

This table comes from immunoSEQ multiplex PCR, and its TCRdb copy is limited to in-frame clones, with some not included. The profile shows 100,000 to 150,000 clones, approximately 89% of them singletons. Germline V CDR1 and CDR2: LNHNV, YYDKDF (reference sequence). Trimming removed 1 base from V and 5 bases from J; junction bases left unmatched: 3. This CDR3 spans 14 amino acids. With regard to this clone: Its cognate antigen is unknown.

This clonotype was obtained from a woman under 30 in good health and CMV-seronegative. The V gene is TRBV15, the J gene TRBJ1-1; 8 nucleotides agree with TRBD1. The source material was PBMCs. CDR3 in DNA: TGTGCCACCAGCAGAGGGACAGGGAATACTGAAGCTTTCTTT. Protein product: CATSRGTGNTEAFF.